This is a list of T cell receptor beta chains from one sample in a study of sequential checkpoint blockade in melanoma. Assay: immunoSEQ multiplex PCR; the TCRdb copy retains only in-frame clones and omits some. This table has about 9,200 clones, around three quarters appearing once. The material sequenced was CD8+ T cells sorted from blood (inferred from file names), taken from a patient given nivolumab and ipilimumab in sequence. The receptors here all came from a human donor with melanoma. The CDR3 runs from the conserved cysteine through the conserved F or W. A D gene is named only where the DNA matches it firmly. Not every row has a clone size; where given, it reads once, few, many or a size class.

d_call	v_call	clone_size	j_call	cdr3_nt	cdr3_aa
TRBD2	TRBV7-9	.	TRBJ2-1	TGTGCCAGCAGCCCAGCTAGCGGGAGTCCGACCCGGCGGGGTGAGCAGTTCTTC	CASSPASGSPTRRGEQFF
TRBD2	TRBV7-9	.	TRBJ2-1	TGTGCCAGCACGGGACTAGCGGGGGGCTCCTACAATGAGCAGTTCTTC	CASTGLAGGSYNEQFF
TRBD1	TRBV7-2	few	TRBJ2-1	TGTGCCAGCAGCCCTCGGACCAGGGGGAACAATGAGCAGTTCTTC	CASSPRTRGNNEQFF
.	TRBV7-6	.	TRBJ1-4	TGTGCCAGCAGCTTAGTACCACGGACAGCTCTGCGGGTGGATGAAAAACTGTTTTTT	CASSLVPRTALRVDEKLFF
TRBD2	TRBV13	.	TRBJ2-7	TGTGCCAGCAGCTTAGGAGGCGGGGGGGGAGTCGAGCAGTACTTC	CASSLGGGGGVEQYF
.	TRBV9	.	TRBJ2-2	TGTGCCAGCAGTAACAACAAAGGGGCCGAGAAACCGAACACCGGGGAGCTGTTTTTT	CASSNNKGAEKPNTGELFF
TRBD1	TRBV6-1	.	TRBJ1-1	TGTGCCAGCAGGGACAGGGTATGGAACACTGAAGCTTTCTTT	CASRDRVWNTEAFF
.	TRBV7-2	.	TRBJ2-7	TGTGCCAGCAGCTACCTAGGGACAACCCATAACTACGAGCAGTACTTC	CASSYLGTTHNYEQYF
TRBD2	TRBV2	.	TRBJ2-7	TGTGCCAGCAGGGGGAAGACTAGCGGGGGCTCAATTGTAACCTACGAGCAGTACTTC	CASRGKTSGGSIVTYEQYF
TRBD1	TRBV7-6	once	TRBJ2-7	TGTGCCAGCAGCGCCGGGACAGGGGGGACCTACGAGCAGTACTTC	CASSAGTGGTYEQYF
TRBD2	TRBV13	.	TRBJ2-7	TGTGCCAGCAGCAGCGGGGATAAATACGAGCAGTACTTC	CASSSGDKYEQYF
.	TRBV7-2	.	TRBJ2-1	TGTGCCAGCAGCTTAAGCGCTAGCGTTTACAATGAGCAGTTCTTC	CASSLSASVYNEQFF
TRBD1	TRBV5-6	.	TRBJ2-7	TGTGCCAGCAGCTTAGCGCCGGGACAGGGGTCGGTCTCCTACGAGCAGTACTTC	CASSLAPGQGSVSYEQYF
TRBD2	TRBV13	.	TRBJ2-2	TGTGCCAGCAGCTCGGGACTAGCCCCCGGGGAGCTGTTTTTT	CASSSGLAPGELFF
TRBD1	TRBV28	.	TRBJ1-1	TGTGCCAGCAGTCCCCGGGACAGGGATACCACTGAAGCTTTCTTT	CASSPRDRDTTEAFF
.	TRBV7-9	.	TRBJ1-1	TGTGCCAGCAGCTTAGGGATCATGGGGAGTACTGAAGCTTTCTTT	CASSLGIMGSTEAFF
.	TRBV6-5	.	TRBJ2-5	TGTGCCAGCAGCCCAAACGGGGGACCCCAGTACTTC	CASSPNGGPQYF
TRBD1	TRBV27	.	TRBJ1-2	TGTGCCAGCAGTTTGTCAAATACAGGGGGACGTGGCTACACCTTC	CASSLSNTGGRGYTF
.	TRBV5-4	.	TRBJ2-2	TGTGCCAGCAGCTCCCGGGGAGGTAGCCGACACGGGGAGCTGTTTTTT	CASSSRGGSRHGELFF
TRBD1	TRBV28	.	TRBJ1-5	TGTGCCAGCGGAGACAGGGGCCTGGGGGTAAGCAATCAGCCCCAGCATTTT	CASGDRGLGVSNQPQHF
TRBD1	TRBV5-1	.	TRBJ2-7	TGCGCCAGCAGCTTGACGACAGGGGGTTCCTACGAGCAGTACTTC	CASSLTTGGSYEQYF
.	TRBV4-1	.	TRBJ1-6	TGCGCCAGCAGCCAAGATGCGTATAATTCACCCCTCCACTTT	CASSQDAYNSPLHF
.	TRBV7-9	few	TRBJ2-6	TGTGCCAGCAGTTCCGTCCGCTCTGGGGCCAACGTCCTGACTTTC	CASSSVRSGANVLTF
.	TRBV15	once	TRBJ2-7	TGTGCCACCAGCAGAGTTCCAGGGGCGACTATTATCTACGAGCAGTACTTC	CATSRVPGATIIYEQYF
.	TRBV14	.	TRBJ2-7	TGTGCCAGCAGCTCCAAATGGGGGCGGATGGCCTACGAGCAGTACTTC	CASSSKWGRMAYEQYF
TRBD2	TRBV2	.	TRBJ2-3	TGTGCCAGCCGCCCTTCTAGCGGGGGGGCGGATACGCAGTATTTT	CASRPSSGGADTQYF
TRBD1	TRBV5-1	.	TRBJ1-2	TGCGCCAGCAGCAGGGTGGACAGGGGGCGCATCGGCTACACCTTC	CASSRVDRGRIGYTF
.	TRBV7-9	.	TRBJ2-6	TGTGCCAGCAGCCCTGTTTCAGGGATACTCTCTGGGGCCAACGTCCTGACTTTC	CASSPVSGILSGANVLTF
.	TRBV29-1	once	TRBJ1-1	TGCAGCGTCCTGGCAGTGAACACTGAAGCTTTCTTT	CSVLAVNTEAFF
TRBD1	TRBV5-1	.	TRBJ1-1	TGCGTCAGCACCCCTTATCCGACGACAGGGACGACTGAAGCTTTCTTT	CVSTPYPTTGTTEAFF
.	TRBV16	.	TRBJ1-2	TGTGCCAGCAGCCCAGTCTCTTGGGGAGCTAACTATGGCTACACCTTC	CASSPVSWGANYGYTF
.	TRBV4-3	.	TRBJ1-2	TGCGCCAGCAGGCAGGACCCGGGAGCAATTAACTATGGCTACACCTTC	CASRQDPGAINYGYTF
TRBD2	TRBV27	.	TRBJ2-7	TGTGCCAGCAGTTTGGGACTAGCGGTCTACGAGCAGTACTTC	CASSLGLAVYEQYF
TRBD1	TRBV7-6	.	TRBJ2-7	TGTGCCAGCAGCTTAGCGCCGGGACAGGGGTCGGTCTCCTACGAGCAGTACTTC	CASSLAPGQGSVSYEQYF
TRBD1	TRBV27	.	TRBJ1-1	TGTGCCAGCAGTTTATCGTACAGGGGTTACACTGAAGCTTTCTTT	CASSLSYRGYTEAFF
.	TRBV15	.	TRBJ1-5	TGTGCCACCAGCAGTGCTCAGGGTAGCAATCAGCCCCAGCATTTC	CATSSAQGSNQPQHF
TRBD1	TRBV5-1	once	TRBJ2-2	TGCGCCAGCAGCTATGACAGGGGCTCGAACACCGGGGAGCTGTTTTTT	CASSYDRGSNTGELFF
TRBD1	TRBV9	.	TRBJ2-1	TGTGCCAGCAGCGTACAGGGGGCATCCTACAATGAGCAGTTCTTC	CASSVQGASYNEQFF
TRBD1	TRBV27	.	TRBJ2-7	TGTGCCAGCAGTTTATTCCCCCGACAGGGCTTCGACGACGAGCAGTACTTC	CASSLFPRQGFDDEQYF
.	TRBV27	once	TRBJ2-7	TGTGCCAGCAGCGGGGGTAACGAGCAGTACTTC	CASSGGNEQYF
.	TRBV28	.	TRBJ1-1	TGTGCCGGCAGCGGGAGGCTGGGCACTGAAGCTTTCTTT	CAGSGRLGTEAFF
TRBD1	TRBV7-9	.	TRBJ2-4	TGTGCCAGCAGCCCGGTGGGACAGCTACTAGCCAAAAACATTCAGTACTTC	CASSPVGQLLAKNIQYF
.	TRBV2	.	TRBJ1-2	TGTGCCAGCGGAGAAGGGGCATTGAACTATGGCTACACCTTC	CASGEGALNYGYTF
.	TRBV19	.	TRBJ1-5	TGTGCCAGTAGTATCCGTAACAATCAGCCCCAGCATTTT	CASSIRNNQPQHF
.	TRBV30	.	TRBJ2-1	TGTGCCTGGAGTGTCCCCGTGAGCTCCTACAATGAGCAGTTCTTC	CAWSVPVSSYNEQFF
.	TRBV5-8	.	TRBJ2-2	TGTGCCAGCAGCCCGGGGACAACGAACACCGGGGAGCTGTTTTTT	CASSPGTTNTGELFF
.	TRBV7-9	few	TRBJ2-7	TGTGCCAGCAGCCCCGGCGACAGGAATCCCTACGAGCAGTACTTC	CASSPGDRNPYEQYF
TRBD1	TRBV9	.	TRBJ2-1	TGTGCCAGCAGCCCAAGGACAGGCGGCAATGAGCAGTTCTTC	CASSPRTGGNEQFF
.	TRBV7-9	.	TRBJ1-2	TGTGCCAGCAGCTTAGGGCTTATCTCCGGCTACACCTTC	CASSLGLISGYTF
TRBD2	TRBV4-3	few	TRBJ2-2	TGCGCCAGCAGCCAAGATCCGACTAGCGGGAGGGGCGGGGAGCTGTTTTTT	CASSQDPTSGRGGELFF
.	TRBV7-3	.	TRBJ2-7	TGTGCCAGCAGCTTAGGATCGAGCGCTTACGAGCAGTACTTC	CASSLGSSAYEQYF
.	TRBV7-2	.	TRBJ2-1	TGTGCCAGCACCACCTTCGCGACAACCACCTACAATGAGCAGTTCTTC	CASTTFATTTYNEQFF
TRBD2	TRBV7-2	.	TRBJ2-7	TGTGCCAGCAGCCGTGAAACCACTAGCGGGGGGGCGGAGGAGTACTTC	CASSRETTSGGAEEYF
.	TRBV19	.	TRBJ2-1	TGTGCCAGCGGACAGTTTGCCTACAATGAGCAGTTCTTC	CASGQFAYNEQFF
TRBD1	TRBV19	.	TRBJ1-2	TGTGCCAGTAGTCTACCACAAGACAGGGGGTCGGGCTACACCTTC	CASSLPQDRGSGYTF
TRBD2	TRBV6-5	few	TRBJ2-2	TGTGCCAGCAGGCCGTCGGCGGGAGAGTCCGGGGAGCTGTTTTTT	CASRPSAGESGELFF
.	TRBV5-4	.	TRBJ1-1	TGTGCCAGCAGCCTGGGACGGGCTGAAGCTTTCTTT	CASSLGRAEAFF
TRBD1	TRBV13	few	TRBJ2-5	TGTGCCAGCAGCTCGACAGGGGGAGCACAAGAGACCCAGTACTTC	CASSSTGGAQETQYF